Listed here is a single TCR beta chain. Its antigen remains unidentified. The sample holds no much larger clone one base away, and base qualities are not on file. The junction carries 11 bases between V and J, which are trimmed by 5 bases and 4 bases respectively. Including the terminal cysteine and phenylalanine, the CDR3 comprises 13 residues. The CDR3 DNA has 39 bases and is translated from base 1. The germline V gene provides CDR1 KGHSH and CDR2 LQKENI. This sample is part of a study of identical twins (dated by TCRdb to 2016 to 2017). Broadly, across the study: To test whether fetal clonotypes persist, the study used deep sequencing on TCR alpha and beta repertoires from monozygotic twins, unrelated adults of various ages, and cord blood. Replicate twin experiments were performed at different times using different library preparation protocols to rule out contamination. The investigation overall reported the following: Recombination models systematically underestimated out-of-frame TCR alpha sharing in monozygotic twins but agreed with sharing between unrelated individuals. Zero-insertion analyses could be partly confounded by invariant T cells such as MAIT and iNKT, although diverse VJ usage argued against such confounding for most clonotypes. Conclusions relied on cross-sectional statistical analysis, since the same donors could not be followed over many years. Abundant cord blood beta clonotypes had fewer insertions, young adult naive repertoires showed a similar but weaker trend, and memory repertoires showed no such trend. Compared with coincidental sharing between unrelated individuals, out-of-frame TCR alpha sequences shared between twins had an excess of sequences with low generation probability. The excess sharing between twins in beta out-of-frame sequences was weaker because fewer shared sequences reduced the signal-to-noise ratio.

To prepare the library, 5' RACE was applied. The sequencing machine was an Illumina HiSeq 2000. A universal primer binding site was introduced by template switching, and a unique molecular identifier was present in the final cDNA, enabling accurate counting of TCR cDNA molecules. First-strand cDNA for TCR alpha and beta chains was synthesized from specific primers in the conserved constant-segment region. To control for contamination, every cDNA library was double barcoded, receiving both a SMART-Mk sample barcode and Illumina barcodes. TruSeq adapter sequences and Illumina sample barcodes were added in two successive PCR steps. Sequencing of the TCR alpha and beta cDNA libraries was done on the Illumina HiSeq platform using custom primers. The study's processing was this. Unique molecular identifiers were extracted from raw reads with MiGEC, and CDR3 positions were determined with MiXCR. Recombination models were inferred per individual with the repgenHMM and IGoR tools using an EM algorithm. The tcR package in R was used for shared clonotype analysis, with sharing normalized by the product of cloneset sizes. To study raw recombination without the effects of thymic and clonal selection, out-of-frame nonproductive sequences were analyzed. TCRdb cleaned the public reads at Q25 with fastp, built clones with MiXCR and kept in-frame beta chains. CDR3 protein sequences are deduplicated, and each keeps its most common genes and DNA. TCRdb, not the authors, supplied the V and J calls. The sample table contains around 480,000 distinct CDR3 sequences; only one count was recorded for approximately 14% of them. Jointly, the top ten make up approximately 0.98% of the sample.

Only healthy Caucasian donors were included. The twin cohort consisted of three pairs of female monozygotic twins, all aged about 18 to 30 years. Positive isolation kits from Invitrogen were used to isolate CD4+ and CD8+ T cell populations. The sample also formed part of further work on yellow fever vaccine responses in identical twins. The second paper further reports: The authors reported that the T cell response to vaccination in identical twins appeared partly convergent and partly personalized. In identical twins, the study followed T cell clones that responded to the vaccine with precision.

Recombination joined TRBV18 with TRBJ2-5, with an unclear D gene assignment. The sequencing sample was made of CD4+ T cells sorted from blood. This receptor was taken from a woman aged 18 to 35 in good health. The DNA sequence reads TGTGCCAGCTCATCACAACGGGCAGAGACCCAGTACTTC. Its protein reads: CASSSQRAETQYF.